Included here is one T cell receptor beta chain sequence, with context. V dropped 5 bases and J dropped 0; count of bases not matched to a gene: 17. The CDR3 is 21 amino acids. Germline V CDR1 and CDR2: MNHEY, SVGEGT. The data were produced by immunoSEQ multiplex PCR, yet TCRdb's version contains in-frame clones alone and is incomplete. The data show some 300,000 clones, with roughly 87% seen just once and 0.9% to 1.2% held by the top ten. This study enrolled people aged about 18 to 90 from about two dozen US geographic areas. This record comes from a study of blood T cell repertoires in COVID-19. Study as a whole: Researchers got acute and convalescent COVID-19 samples from the United States, Italy and Spain.

The receptor's source is a woman in her 30s who had recovered from COVID-19. Sequencing was carried out using PBMCs or T cells enriched from blood (not recorded which). V gene TRBV6-2 or TRBV6-3 combines with J gene TRBJ2-1; 12 bases map to TRBD2. The CDR3 protein is CASSTGLAGFPPPFSYNEQFF. The CDR3 DNA follows: TGTGCCAGCAGTACGGGACTAGCGGGTTTCCCACCCCCTTTCTCCTACAATGAGCAGTTCTTC.